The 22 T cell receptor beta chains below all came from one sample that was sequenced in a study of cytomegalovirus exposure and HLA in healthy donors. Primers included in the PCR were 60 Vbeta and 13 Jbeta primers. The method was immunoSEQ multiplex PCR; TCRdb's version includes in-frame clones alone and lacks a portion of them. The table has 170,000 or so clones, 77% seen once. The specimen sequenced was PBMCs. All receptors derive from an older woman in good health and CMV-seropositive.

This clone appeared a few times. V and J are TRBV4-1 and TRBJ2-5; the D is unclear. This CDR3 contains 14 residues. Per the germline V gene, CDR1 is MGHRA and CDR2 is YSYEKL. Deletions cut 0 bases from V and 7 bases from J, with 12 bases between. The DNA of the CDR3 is TGCGCCAGCAGCCAAGATGGGCTAATGGGGACCCAGTACTTC. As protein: CASSQDGLMGTQYF.

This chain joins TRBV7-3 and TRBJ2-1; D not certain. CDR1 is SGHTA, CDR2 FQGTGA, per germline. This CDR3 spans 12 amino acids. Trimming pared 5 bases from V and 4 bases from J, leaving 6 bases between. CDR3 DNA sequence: TGTGCCAGCAGCAACAAGTACAATGAGCAGTTCTTC. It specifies CASSNKYNEQFF. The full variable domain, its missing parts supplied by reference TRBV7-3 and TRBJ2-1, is GAGVSQTPSNKVTEKGKYVELRCDPISGHTALYWYRQSLGQGPEFLIYFQGTGAADDSGLPNDRFFAVRPEGSVSTLKIQRTERGDSAVYLCASSNKYNEQFFGPGTRLTVL.

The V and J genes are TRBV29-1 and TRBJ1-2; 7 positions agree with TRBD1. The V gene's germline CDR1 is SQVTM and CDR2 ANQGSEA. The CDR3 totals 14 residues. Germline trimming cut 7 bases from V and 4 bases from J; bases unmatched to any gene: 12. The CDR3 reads CSATPGQQAYGYTF. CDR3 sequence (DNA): TGCAGCGCTACCCCGGGACAGCAAGCCTATGGCTACACCTTC.

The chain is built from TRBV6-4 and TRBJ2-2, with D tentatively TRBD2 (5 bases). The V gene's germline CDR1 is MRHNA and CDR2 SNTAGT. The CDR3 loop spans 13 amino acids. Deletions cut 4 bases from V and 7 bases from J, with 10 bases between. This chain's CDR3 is CASSAEGGGELFF. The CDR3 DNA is TGTGCCAGCAGTGCCGAGGGCGGCGGGGAGCTGTTTTTT.

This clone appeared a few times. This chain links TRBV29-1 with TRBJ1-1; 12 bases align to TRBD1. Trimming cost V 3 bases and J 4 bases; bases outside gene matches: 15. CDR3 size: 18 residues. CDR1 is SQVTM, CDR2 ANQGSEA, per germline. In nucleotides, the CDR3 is TGCAGCGTTGAGAGGGACCTAGGGGGACAGGGGGCGAGCACTGAAGCTTTCTTT. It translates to CSVERDLGGQGASTEAFF. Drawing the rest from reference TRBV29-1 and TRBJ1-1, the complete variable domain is SAVISQKPSRDICQRGTSLTIQCQVDSQVTMMFWYRQQPGQSLTLIATANQGSEATYESGFVIDKFPISRPNLTFSTLTVSNMSPEDSSIYLCSVERDLGGQGASTEAFFGQGTRLTVV.

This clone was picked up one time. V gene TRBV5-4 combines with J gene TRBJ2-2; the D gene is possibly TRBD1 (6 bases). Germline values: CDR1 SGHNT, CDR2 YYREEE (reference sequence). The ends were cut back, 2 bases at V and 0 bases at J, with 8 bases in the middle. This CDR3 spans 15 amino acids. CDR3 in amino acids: CASSFGQTNTGELFF. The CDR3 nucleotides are TGTGCCAGCAGCTTCGGACAGACGAACACCGGGGAGCTGTTTTTT. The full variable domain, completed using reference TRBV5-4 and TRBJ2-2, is ETGVTQSPTHLIKTRGQQVTLRCSSQSGHNTVSWYQQALGQGPQFIFQYYREEENGRGNFPPRFSGLQFPNYSSELNVNALELDDSALYLCASSFGQTNTGELFFGEGSRLTVL.

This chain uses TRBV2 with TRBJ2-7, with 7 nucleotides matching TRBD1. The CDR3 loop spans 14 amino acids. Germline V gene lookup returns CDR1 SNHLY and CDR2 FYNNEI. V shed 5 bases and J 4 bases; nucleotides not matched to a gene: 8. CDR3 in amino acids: CASSRDSPGYEQYF. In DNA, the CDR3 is TGTGCCAGCAGTAGGGACAGCCCCGGATACGAGCAGTACTTC.

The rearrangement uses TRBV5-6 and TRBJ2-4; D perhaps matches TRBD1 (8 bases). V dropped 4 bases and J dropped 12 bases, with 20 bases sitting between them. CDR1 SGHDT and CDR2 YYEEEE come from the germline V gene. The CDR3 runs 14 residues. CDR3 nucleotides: TGTGCCAGCAGCACAGGGGGAGGGGGGGGCAGTCAGTACTTC. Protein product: CASSTGGGGGSQYF.

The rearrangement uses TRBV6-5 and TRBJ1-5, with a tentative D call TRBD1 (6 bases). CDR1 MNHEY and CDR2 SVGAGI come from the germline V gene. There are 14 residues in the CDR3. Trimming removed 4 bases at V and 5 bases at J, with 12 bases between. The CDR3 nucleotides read TGTGCCAGCAGTTCTCGGGACATCCATCAGCCCCAGCATTTT. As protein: CASSSRDIHQPQHF.

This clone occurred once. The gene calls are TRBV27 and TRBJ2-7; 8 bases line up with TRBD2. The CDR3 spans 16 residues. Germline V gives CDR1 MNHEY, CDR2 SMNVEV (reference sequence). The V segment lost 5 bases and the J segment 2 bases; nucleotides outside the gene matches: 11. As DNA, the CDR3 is TGTGCCAGCAGTAGTGCGGGAACTAGCGGAGCCTACGAGCAGTACTTC. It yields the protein CASSSAGTSGAYEQYF.

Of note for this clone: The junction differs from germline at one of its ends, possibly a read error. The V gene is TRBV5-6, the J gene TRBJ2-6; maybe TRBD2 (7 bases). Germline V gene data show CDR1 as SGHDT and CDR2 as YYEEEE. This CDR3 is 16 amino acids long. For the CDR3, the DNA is TGTGCCAGCAGGCGGGAGAGGGGGTCTGGGGCCAACGGCCTGACTTTC. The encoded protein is CASRRERGSGANGLTF.

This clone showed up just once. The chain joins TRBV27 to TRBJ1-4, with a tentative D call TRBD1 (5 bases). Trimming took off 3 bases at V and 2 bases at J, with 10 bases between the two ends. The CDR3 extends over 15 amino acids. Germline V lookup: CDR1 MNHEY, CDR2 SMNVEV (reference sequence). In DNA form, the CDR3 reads TGTGCCAGCAGTTTCGCAGGGATGACTAATGAAAAACTGTTTTTT. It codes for CASSFAGMTNEKLFF.

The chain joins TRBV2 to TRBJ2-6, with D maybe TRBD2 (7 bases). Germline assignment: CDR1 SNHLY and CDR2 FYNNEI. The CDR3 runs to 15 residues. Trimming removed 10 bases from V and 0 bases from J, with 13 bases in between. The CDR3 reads CAIGGQTSGANVLTF. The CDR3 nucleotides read TGTGCCATCGGGGGGCAGACCTCTGGGGCCAACGTCCTGACTTTC.

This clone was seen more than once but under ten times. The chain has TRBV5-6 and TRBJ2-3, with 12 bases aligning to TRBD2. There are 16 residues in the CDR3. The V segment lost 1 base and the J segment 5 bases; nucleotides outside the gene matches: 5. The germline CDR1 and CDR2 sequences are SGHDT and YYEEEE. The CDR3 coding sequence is TGTGCCAGCAGCTTGTGGGCTAGCGGGAGGGGAGATACGCAGTATTTT. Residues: CASSLWASGRGDTQYF.

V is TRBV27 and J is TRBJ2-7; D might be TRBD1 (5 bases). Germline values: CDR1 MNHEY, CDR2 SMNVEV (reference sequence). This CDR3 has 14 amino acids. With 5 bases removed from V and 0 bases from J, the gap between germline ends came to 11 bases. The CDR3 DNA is TGTGCCAGCAGTCCAGGGTTCAACTCCTACGAGCAGTACTTC. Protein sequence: CASSPGFNSYEQYF.

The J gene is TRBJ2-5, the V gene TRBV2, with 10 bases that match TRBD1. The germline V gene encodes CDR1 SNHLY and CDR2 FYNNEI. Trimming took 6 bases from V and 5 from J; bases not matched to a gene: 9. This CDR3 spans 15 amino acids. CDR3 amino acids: CASRRGQGSMETQYF. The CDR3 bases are TGTGCCAGCAGGAGGGGACAGGGGAGCATGGAGACCCAGTACTTC.

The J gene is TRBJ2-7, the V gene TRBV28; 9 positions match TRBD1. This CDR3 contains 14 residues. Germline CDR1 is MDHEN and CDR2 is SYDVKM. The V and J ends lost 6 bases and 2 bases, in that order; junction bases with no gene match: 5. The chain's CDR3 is CASRTGTGPYEQYF. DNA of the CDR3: TGTGCCAGCAGAACCGGGACAGGGCCCTACGAGCAGTACTTC.

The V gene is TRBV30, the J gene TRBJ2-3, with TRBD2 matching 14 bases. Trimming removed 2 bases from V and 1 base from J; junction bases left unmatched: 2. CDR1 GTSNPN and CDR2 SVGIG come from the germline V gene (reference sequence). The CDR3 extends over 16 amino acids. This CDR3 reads CAWSRGLAGGTDTQYF. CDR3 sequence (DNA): TGTGCCTGGAGTAGGGGACTAGCGGGAGGCACAGATACGCAGTATTTT.

The CDR3 spells CASSDRGPGTGELFF. CDR3 nucleotides: TGTGCCAGCAGTGACAGGGGGCCGGGGACCGGGGAGCTGTTTTTT. This rearrangement joins TRBV2 to TRBJ2-2; 8 bases fit TRBD1. The CDR3 is made up of 15 amino acids. CDR1 and CDR2 (germline): SNHLY, FYNNEI. The J segment lost 5 bases and the V segment lost 3 bases, leaving 5 bases of the junction unmatched.

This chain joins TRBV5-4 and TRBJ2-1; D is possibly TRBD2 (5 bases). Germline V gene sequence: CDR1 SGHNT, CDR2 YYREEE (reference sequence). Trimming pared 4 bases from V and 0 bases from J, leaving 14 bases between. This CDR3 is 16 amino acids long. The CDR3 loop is CASSNGGRSSYNEQFF. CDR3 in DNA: TGTGCCAGCAGCAACGGAGGCAGGAGCTCCTACAATGAGCAGTTCTTC. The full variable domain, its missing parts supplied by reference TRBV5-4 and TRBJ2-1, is ETGVTQSPTHLIKTRGQQVTLRCSSQSGHNTVSWYQQALGQGPQFIFQYYREEENGRGNFPPRFSGLQFPNYSSELNVNALELDDSALYLCASSNGGRSSYNEQFFGPGTRLTVL.

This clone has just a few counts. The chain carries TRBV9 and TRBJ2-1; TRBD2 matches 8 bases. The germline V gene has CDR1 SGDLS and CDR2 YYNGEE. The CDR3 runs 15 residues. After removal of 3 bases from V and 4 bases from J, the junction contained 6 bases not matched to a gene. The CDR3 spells CASSAGLGLYNEQFF. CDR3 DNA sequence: TGTGCCAGCAGCGCGGGACTAGGCCTTTACAATGAGCAGTTCTTC.

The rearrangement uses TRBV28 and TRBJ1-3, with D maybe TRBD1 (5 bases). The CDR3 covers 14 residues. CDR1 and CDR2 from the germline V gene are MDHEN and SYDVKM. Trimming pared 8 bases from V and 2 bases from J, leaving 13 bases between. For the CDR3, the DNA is TGTGCCAGCGGGGATGGAGGGGCTGGAAACACCATATATTTT. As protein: CASGDGGAGNTIYF.